The 8 T cell receptor beta chains listed next were all sequenced from one sample in a study of T cell responses to AZD1222 COVID-19 vaccine. Sequencing was performed with immunoSEQ multiplex PCR; in TCRdb, only in-frame clones are kept and a portion is missing. Found here are 65,000 to 70,000 clones, around four fifths of them singletons; the top ten hold approximately 5.9%. Sequenced material: peripheral blood, taken 28 days after the second AZD1222 dose. These receptors all come from an adult who received the AZD1222 COVID-19 vaccine.

CDR3 bases: TGCGCCAGCAAAAGGGCCCGGGAGAACACCGGGGAGCTGTTTTTT. Translation gives CASKRARENTGELFF. The rearrangement links TRBV4-1 to TRBJ2-2; possible D gene TRBD2, 5 bases. V shed 7 bases and J shed 1 base, with 13 bases lying between them. This CDR3 has 15 residues. Germline assignment: CDR1 MGHRA and CDR2 YSYEKL.

The rearrangement uses TRBV30 and TRBJ1-1, with no clear D. From germline, CDR1 is GTSNPN and CDR2 SVGIG (reference sequence). V dropped 3 bases and J dropped 3 bases, with 11 bases sitting between them. The CDR3 covers 13 residues. The CDR3 nucleotides read TGTGCCTGGAGCCTGGCTCTGGACACTGAAGCTTTCTTT. It is translated as CAWSLALDTEAFF.

The chain links TRBV19 to TRBJ2-7; weak D call: TRBD1 (6 bases). Trimming removed 3 bases at V and 1 base at J, with 25 bases between. The CDR3 is made up of 19 amino acids. The germline V gene has CDR1 LNHDA and CDR2 SQIVND (reference sequence). CDR3 region: CASSIGWGGGGDGSYEQYF. CDR3 nucleotides: TGTGCCAGTAGTATTGGTTGGGGTGGTGGGGGCGACGGATCCTACGAGCAGTACTTC.

The chain recombines TRBV19 with TRBJ2-7, with TRBD2 as a possible D gene (6 bases). Germline CDR1 is LNHDA and CDR2 is SQIVND (reference sequence). V lost 3 bases, J lost 3 bases, and 9 bases lay in between. This CDR3 region has 13 residues. The CDR3 nucleotides are TGTGCCAGTAGTATTGGGGGGAACTACGAGCAGTACTTC. It specifies CASSIGGNYEQYF.

The chain couples TRBV2 to TRBJ1-4; tentatively, D is TRBD1 (5 bases). Germline V gene data show CDR1 as SNHLY and CDR2 as FYNNEI. Trimming took 6 bases from V and 7 from J, leaving 21 bases between them. The CDR3 contains 16 residues. CDR3 bases: TGTGCCAGCAGCGGGACGGAGGGGTTGCGCGGTGAAAAACTGTTTTTT. Amino acids: CASSGTEGLRGEKLFF.

This chain uses TRBV5-1 with TRBJ2-1, with D possibly matching TRBD1 (5 bases). CDR3 length equals 16 residues. The V gene's germline CDR1 is SGHRS and CDR2 YFSETQ. Trimming took 2 bases from V and 0 from J, leaving 12 bases between them. The CDR3 DNA reads TGCGCCAGCAGCTTAACAGGCTCGAGCTCCTACAATGAGCAGTTCTTC. Translation: CASSLTGSSSYNEQFF.

The rearrangement joins TRBV2 to TRBJ2-7, with 7 bases identical to TRBD1. The CDR3 is made up of 14 amino acids. CDR1 is SNHLY and CDR2 is FYNNEI in the germline V gene. The V and J ends lost 3 bases and 7 bases, in that order; junction bases with no gene match: 9. The DNA of the CDR3 is TGTGCCAGCAGTGACAGGGGGATTGGGTTGGAGCAGTACTTC. Its translation is CASSDRGIGLEQYF.

The rearrangement joins TRBV28 to TRBJ1-5; D not resolved. Germline V CDR1 and CDR2: MDHEN, SYDVKM. The CDR3 totals 15 residues. The V end was cut by 6 bases, the J end by 0 bases, with 12 bases between. As DNA, the CDR3 is TGTGCCAGCAGCCCAAGCCCCAATAGCAATCAGCCCCAGCATTTT. This translates into CASSPSPNSNQPQHF.